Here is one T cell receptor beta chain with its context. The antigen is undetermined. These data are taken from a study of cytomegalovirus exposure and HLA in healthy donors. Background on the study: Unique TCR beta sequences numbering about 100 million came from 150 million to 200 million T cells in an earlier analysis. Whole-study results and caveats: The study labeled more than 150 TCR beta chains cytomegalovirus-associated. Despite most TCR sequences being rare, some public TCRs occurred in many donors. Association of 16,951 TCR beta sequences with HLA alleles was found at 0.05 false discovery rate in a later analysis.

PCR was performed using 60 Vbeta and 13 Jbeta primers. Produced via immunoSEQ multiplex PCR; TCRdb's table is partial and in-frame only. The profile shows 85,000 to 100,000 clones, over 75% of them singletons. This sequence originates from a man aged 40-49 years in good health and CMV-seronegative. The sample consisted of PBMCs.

The CDR3 DNA is TGTGCCAGCAGCTTATTCCGGGGGACTCCCTACGAGCAGTACTTC. This gives the protein CASSLFRGTPYEQYF. The chain joins TRBV11-2 to TRBJ2-7, with D tentatively TRBD2 (6 bases). CDR1 is SGHAT and CDR2 is FQNNGV in the germline V gene. The CDR3 totals 15 residues. Trimming took off 2 bases at V and 2 bases at J, with 13 bases between the two ends.